This T cell receptor beta chain originates from a study of cytomegalovirus exposure and HLA in healthy donors. The study, taken as a whole, reports: Among TCR beta chains of equal frequency, HLA-associated ones were more clonally expanded in a later analysis. Researchers reported that a few CMV-associated chains were confirmed in vitro as CMV antigen-specific. In an earlier analysis, most TCR beta V segments were productive about 87% or about 30% of the time. Immune exposure information comprised only CMV serostatus.

For this clone: Its antigen is still unknown.

Germline CDR1 and CDR2: MNHEY and SVGAGI. The CDR3 totals 14 residues. 13 Jbeta primers and 60 Vbeta primers were used for the PCR. Assay used: immunoSEQ multiplex PCR; TCRdb lists only in-frame clones, some missing. The sample yields about 160,000 clones, approximately 81% seen once. This clonotype was obtained from a man younger than 35 in good health and CMV-seropositive. The V call is TRBV6-5, the J call TRBJ2-5; 12 bases fit TRBD2. The J call is doubtful: the DNA matches TRBJ2-7 better. The sequencing sample was made of PBMCs. CDR3 in amino acids: CASSLAGGFYEQYF. CDR3 nucleotides: TGTGCCAGCAGTCTAGCGGGGGGGTTCTACGAGCAGTACTTC.